Presented here are 15 T cell receptor beta chains from one specimen sequenced in a study of blood T cell repertoires in COVID-19. Clones were sequenced by immunoSEQ multiplex PCR, and TCRdb holds only the in-frame ones, with some missing. This table has around 140,000 clones, around 86% appearing once. Sequencing used peripheral blood. Receptor source: a woman aged 60-75 years with active or convalescent COVID-19.

J is TRBJ1-2 and V is TRBV2; D unclear. The CDR3 is 15 amino acids. CDR1 is SNHLY, CDR2 FYNNEI, per germline. V gave up 5 bases and J gave up 2 bases, with 15 bases separating them. Written as DNA, the CDR3 is TGTGCCAGCAGTCCTCAATGGGGAGGGAACTATGGCTACACCTTC. The encoded protein is CASSPQWGGNYGYTF.

This rearrangement joins TRBV27 to TRBJ2-2; 7 nucleotides align to TRBD1. V gave up 2 bases and J gave up 4 bases; unmatched junction bases: 7. The germline gives CDR1 MNHEY, CDR2 SMNVEV (reference sequence). The CDR3 has 16 residues. The CDR3 coding sequence is TGTGCCAGCAGTTTAATCCCAGGGGGTGGCACCGGGGAGCTGTTTTTT. This translates into CASSLIPGGGTGELFF.

This clone has only one observation. This rearrangement joins TRBV7-9 to TRBJ2-1; 7 nucleotides match TRBD2. This CDR3 has 16 amino acids. The germline CDR1 and CDR2 sequences are SEHNR and FQNEAQ (reference sequence). V trimming: 0 bases; J trimming: 4 bases; junction bases outside the gene matches: 6. The CDR3: CASSLAGGGEYNEQFF. The CDR3 DNA is TGTGCCAGCAGCTTAGCGGGTGGGGGGGAATACAATGAGCAGTTCTTC. The full variable domain, completed using reference TRBV7-9 and TRBJ2-1, is DTGVSQNPRHKITKRGQNVTFRCDPISEHNRLYWYRQTLGQGPEFLTYFQNEAQLEKSRLLSDRFSAERPKGSFSTLEIQRTEQGDSAMYLCASSLAGGGEYNEQFFGPGTRLTVL.

This clone was observed a handful of times. V and J are TRBV11-2 and TRBJ1-1; a weak D match, TRBD1 (5 bases). The CDR3 totals 13 residues. The V and J ends lost 7 bases and 2 bases respectively, with 11 bases between them. Germline CDR1 and CDR2: SGHAT and FQNNGV. CDR3 nucleotide sequence: TGTGCCAGCACCTGGGGGGTTAACACTGAAGCTTTCTTT. Its translation is CASTWGVNTEAFF.

V is TRBV28 and J is TRBJ1-1; the D gene is possibly TRBD1 (5 bases). This CDR3 is built from 19 residues. Germline V lookup: CDR1 MDHEN, CDR2 SYDVKM. V was shortened by 4 bases and J by 1 base, with 25 bases between the two germline ends. CDR3 nucleotides: TGTGCCAGCAGTTCCTTTTTAATTCGTCAGGGTAGTTGGAACACTGAAGCTTTCTTT. Its protein is CASSSFLIRQGSWNTEAFF.

This clone was detected only a few times. The chain is built from TRBV27 and TRBJ1-5, with D possibly TRBD1 on 5 matching bases. Trimming shortened V by 6 bases and J by 3 bases, and 18 bases separated the two germline ends. Germline CDR1 MNHEY, CDR2 SMNVEV (reference sequence). This CDR3 spans 16 amino acids. CDR3 bases: TGTGCCAGCAGCAGTGCCGTCCGGGGGGTCAATCAGCCCCAGCATTTT. It translates to CASSSAVRGVNQPQHF.

This clone was observed a handful of times. The J gene is TRBJ1-1, the V gene TRBV28, with 8 positions matching TRBD1. Germline V gene data show CDR1 as MDHEN and CDR2 as SYDVKM. With V trimmed by 4 bases and J by 3 bases, 19 bases remained unmatched. CDR3 length equals 19 residues. In DNA form, the CDR3 reads TGTGCCAGCAGTTCTTCCAGGGGGCGATTGTCACGTATGGACACTGAAGCTTTCTTT. It translates to CASSSSRGRLSRMDTEAFF.

This clone is a singleton in its sample. The rearrangement joins TRBV28 to TRBJ1-5; TRBD1 matches 7 bases. CDR1 and CDR2 (germline): MDHEN, SYDVKM. The J segment lost 2 bases and the V segment lost 7 bases, leaving 8 bases of the junction unmatched. The CDR3 consists of 15 residues. CDR3 sequence reads: CASNRQGGGNQPQHF. Here the CDR3 DNA reads TGTGCCAGCAATCGACAGGGAGGTGGCAATCAGCCCCAGCATTTT.

This clone was counted only a few times. J is TRBJ1-4 and V is TRBV5-4; TRBD1 aligns across 10 bases. The CDR3 runs 14 residues. J gave up 8 bases and V 4 bases, and 5 bases lay outside the gene matches. Germline V gives CDR1 SGHNT, CDR2 YYREEE (reference sequence). CDR3 amino acids: CASSLTGGAEKLFF. In nucleotides, the CDR3 is TGTGCCAGCAGCCTGACAGGGGGCGCGGAAAAACTGTTTTTT.

The chain couples TRBV6-6 to TRBJ1-3; TRBD1 agrees at 8 bases. The junction had 3 bases not matched to a gene; V was cut back by 5 bases and J by 0 bases. This CDR3 is 15 amino acids long. Germline V gives CDR1 MNHNY, CDR2 SVGAGI (reference sequence). DNA for the CDR3: TGTGCCAGCAGTGTGGACAGGGTCTCTGGAAACACCATATATTTT. Protein sequence: CASSVDRVSGNTIYF.

The chain couples TRBV4-1 to TRBJ1-1; 8 bases are a match to TRBD1. The CDR3 sequence is 19 residues long. Germline lookup yields CDR1 MGHRA and CDR2 YSYEKL. V trimming: 1 base; J trimming: 6 bases; junction bases outside the gene matches: 19. In DNA, the CDR3 is TGCGCCAGCAGCCAAGGACTCCTCGGATCCGGGACAGGCGGCTCTGAAGCTTTCTTT. The encoded protein is CASSQGLLGSGTGGSEAFF.

This clone was observed a handful of times. The rearrangement joins TRBV27 to TRBJ2-2; tentatively, D is TRBD2 (6 bases). The CDR3 has 16 residues. The germline V gene has CDR1 MNHEY and CDR2 SMNVEV (reference sequence). Trimming removed 1 base from V and 1 base from J, with 10 bases in between. The CDR3 sequence: CASSLLAGRNTGELFF. Here the CDR3 DNA reads TGTGCCAGCAGTTTATTGGCGGGGCGGAACACCGGGGAGCTGTTTTTT.

The chain is built from TRBV2 and TRBJ2-5; 11 nucleotides line up with TRBD1. Germline CDR1 reads SNHLY; CDR2 reads FYNNEI. Trimming at V came to 2 bases and at J to 7 bases, leaving 3 bases not matched to a gene. The CDR3 sequence is 14 residues long. For the CDR3, the DNA is TGTGCCAGCAGTGAACGGGGGACAGGGGGGACCCAGTACTTC. This codes for CASSERGTGGTQYF.

This clone was counted between two and nine times. V gene TRBV6-1 combines with J gene TRBJ1-5; D perhaps matches TRBD1 (6 bases). The V gene lost 2 bases and the J gene lost 6 bases, with 8 bases spanning the gap. Germline V gives CDR1 MNHNS, CDR2 SASEGT. This CDR3 has 13 residues. Here the CDR3 reads CASSEQQGQPQHF. DNA for the CDR3: TGTGCCAGCAGTGAACAACAGGGTCAGCCCCAGCATTTT.

CDR3 in DNA: TGTGCCAGCACCTGGGGGCGGGAGACCCAGTACTTC. This codes for CASTWGRETQYF. The chain combines TRBV7-2 with TRBJ2-5, with TRBD1 as a possible D gene (6 bases). From germline, CDR1 is SGHTA and CDR2 FQGNSA. V dropped 7 bases and J dropped 5 bases, with 11 bases sitting between them. The CDR3 is 12 residues long.